The source of this T cell receptor beta chain is a study of memory CD8 T cells in hepatitis C reinfection. About the research overall: Peak reinfection sampling occurred 3 to 8 weeks after detected reinfection.

Sample time point: peak reinfection, 3 to 8 weeks after reinfection detection. The sorted cells went straight to TCR sequencing with no prior in vitro expansion. Control naive CD8 T cells came from a couple of donors at all three reinfection time points. This clone was observed a few times. Its antigen is unknown. Assay used: immunoSEQ multiplex PCR; TCRdb lists only in-frame clones, some missing. The sample has 40,000 to 45,000 clones, 88% seen once. The study, taken as a whole, reports: Only 5 or 6 donors prevented definitive conclusions about public clonotypes.

V lost 5 bases and J lost 4; bases outside the gene matches: 8. Germline CDR1 and CDR2: SEHNR and FQNEAQ (reference sequence). CDR3 length: 15 amino acids. Sequencing used naive CD8+ T cells sorted from blood. This sequence was found in a man aged 18-30 years with hepatitis C virus infection. J is TRBJ1-3 and V is TRBV7-9, with 7 bases matching TRBD1. CDR3 sequence reads: CASSQPGQEGNTIYF. The CDR3 nucleotides are TGTGCCAGCAGCCAACCTGGACAGGAAGGAAACACCATATATTTT.